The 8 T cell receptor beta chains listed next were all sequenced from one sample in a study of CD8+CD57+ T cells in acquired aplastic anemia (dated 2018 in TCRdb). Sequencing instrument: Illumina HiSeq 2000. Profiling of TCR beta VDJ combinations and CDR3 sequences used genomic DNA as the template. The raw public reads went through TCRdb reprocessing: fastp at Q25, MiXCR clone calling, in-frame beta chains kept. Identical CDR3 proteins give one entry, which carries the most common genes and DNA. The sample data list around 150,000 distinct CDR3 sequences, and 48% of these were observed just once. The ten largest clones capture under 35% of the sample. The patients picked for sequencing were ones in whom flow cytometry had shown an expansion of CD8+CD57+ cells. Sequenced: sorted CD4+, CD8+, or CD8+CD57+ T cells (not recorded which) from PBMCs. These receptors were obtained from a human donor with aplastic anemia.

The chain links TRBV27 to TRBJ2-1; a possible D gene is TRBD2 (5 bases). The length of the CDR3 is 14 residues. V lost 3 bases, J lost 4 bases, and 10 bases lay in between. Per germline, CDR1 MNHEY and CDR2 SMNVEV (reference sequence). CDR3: CASSLPGVYNEQFF. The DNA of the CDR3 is TGTGCCAGCAGTTTGCCCGGGGTATACAATGAGCAGTTCTTC.

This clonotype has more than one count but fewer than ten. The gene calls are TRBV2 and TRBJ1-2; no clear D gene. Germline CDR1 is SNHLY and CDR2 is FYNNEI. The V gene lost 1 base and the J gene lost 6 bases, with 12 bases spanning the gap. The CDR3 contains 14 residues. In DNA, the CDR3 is TGTGCCAGCAGTGAAGGTAGAGGATTGGATGGCTACACCTTC. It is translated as CASSEGRGLDGYTF.

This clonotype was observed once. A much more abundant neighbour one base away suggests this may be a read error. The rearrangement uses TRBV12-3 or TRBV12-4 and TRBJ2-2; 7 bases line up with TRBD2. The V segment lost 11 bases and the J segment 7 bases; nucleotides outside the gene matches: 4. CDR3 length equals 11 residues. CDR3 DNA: TGTGCCGTGTGGGGGGGCGGGGAGCTGTTTTTT. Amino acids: CAVWGGGELFF.

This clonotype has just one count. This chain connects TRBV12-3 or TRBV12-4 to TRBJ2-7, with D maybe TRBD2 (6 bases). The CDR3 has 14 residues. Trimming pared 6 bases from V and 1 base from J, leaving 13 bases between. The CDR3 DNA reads TGTGCCAGCAGGGTCTCCCGGGGGTCCTACGAGCAGTACTTC. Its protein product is CASRVSRGSYEQYF.

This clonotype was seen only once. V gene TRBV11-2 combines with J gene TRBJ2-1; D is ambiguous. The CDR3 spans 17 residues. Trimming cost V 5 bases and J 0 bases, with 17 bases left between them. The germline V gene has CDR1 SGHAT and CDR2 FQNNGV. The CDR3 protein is CASSPRGGMSSYNEQFF. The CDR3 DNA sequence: TGTGCCAGCAGCCCCCGCGGCGGAATGAGCTCCTACAATGAGCAGTTCTTC. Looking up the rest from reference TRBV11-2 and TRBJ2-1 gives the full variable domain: EAGVAQSPRYKIIEKRQSVAFWCNPISGHATLYWYQQILGQGPKLLIQFQNNGVVDDSQLPKDRFSAERLKGVDSTLKIQPAKLEDSAVYLCASSPRGGMSSYNEQFFGPGTRLTVL.

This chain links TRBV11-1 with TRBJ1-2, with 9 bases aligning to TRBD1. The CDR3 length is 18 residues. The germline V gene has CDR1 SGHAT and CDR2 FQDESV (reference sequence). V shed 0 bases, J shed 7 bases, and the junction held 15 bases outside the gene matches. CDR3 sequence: CASSLAYGNRDRESGYTF. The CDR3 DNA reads TGTGCCAGCAGCTTAGCGTACGGTAATCGGGACAGGGAGAGTGGCTACACCTTC.

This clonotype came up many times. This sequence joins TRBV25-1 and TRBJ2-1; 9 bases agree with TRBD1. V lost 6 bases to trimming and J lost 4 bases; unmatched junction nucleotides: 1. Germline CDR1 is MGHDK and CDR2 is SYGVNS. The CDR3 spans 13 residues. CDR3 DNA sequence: TGTGCCAGCAGGGACAGGGGATACAATGAGCAGTTCTTC. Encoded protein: CASRDRGYNEQFF.

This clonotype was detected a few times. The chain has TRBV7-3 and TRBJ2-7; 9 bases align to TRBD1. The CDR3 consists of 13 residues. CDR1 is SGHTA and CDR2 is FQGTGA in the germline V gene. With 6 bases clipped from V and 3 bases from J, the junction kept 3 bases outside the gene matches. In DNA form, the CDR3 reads TGTGCCAGCAGTCGACAGGGGGGCTACGAGCAGTACTTC. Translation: CASSRQGGYEQYF.